This T cell receptor (beta chain) is drawn from a study of technical replicates of blood from a handful of donors. Sequencing was performed with immunoSEQ multiplex PCR; in TCRdb, only in-frame clones are kept and a portion is missing. The repertoire holds about 84,000 clones, with around 97% as singletons. This CDR3 is built from 17 residues. Germline loops: CDR1 SGHTA, CDR2 FQGTGA. A remark on this clone: One end of the junction is discordant with germline, which a read error may explain.

The origin of this receptor is a human donor in good health. Sequenced input: T cells isolated from PBMCs. The chain employs TRBV7-3 and TRBJ2-1; D gene ambiguous. The CDR3 loop reads CASSLFVSPVSESSLIF. DNA of the CDR3: TGTGCCAGCAGCTTATTCGTTAGCCCGGTTTCGGAGAGCAGTCTGATCTTC.